Below are 18 T cell receptor beta chains sequenced from a single sample in a study of blood T cell repertoires in COVID-19. TCRdb's table, derived via immunoSEQ multiplex PCR, lists solely in-frame clones and lacks some. This table holds 400,000 to 500,000 clones, 75% to 90% found once. The sequenced sample consisted of peripheral blood. Source of these receptors: a woman aged 25 to 39 with active or convalescent COVID-19.

This chain joins TRBV5-1 and TRBJ2-7; 9 positions agree with TRBD1. The V segment lost 4 bases and the J segment 2 bases; nucleotides outside the gene matches: 7. This CDR3 has 15 amino acids. Germline loops: CDR1 SGHRS, CDR2 YFSETQ. CDR3 residues: CASSPAGTGTYEQYF. CDR3 sequence (DNA): TGCGCCAGCAGCCCCGCCGGGACAGGGACCTACGAGCAGTACTTC.

The gene calls are TRBV29-1 and TRBJ1-2; D ambiguous. This CDR3 contains 14 residues. V was cut by 2 bases and J by 0 bases, with 10 bases left in between. In germline, CDR1 is SQVTM, CDR2 ANQGSEA. CDR3 protein: CSVEPRFTNYGYTF. The CDR3 DNA reads TGCAGCGTTGAACCCAGGTTCACTAACTATGGCTACACCTTC.

The chain recombines TRBV5-1 with TRBJ1-1, with 11 bases that match TRBD1. This CDR3 has 17 amino acids. Germline V gene sequence: CDR1 SGHRS, CDR2 YFSETQ. With 0 bases clipped from V and 0 bases from J, the junction kept 4 bases outside the gene matches. This CDR3 is CASSLGTGGWLNTEAFF. CDR3 DNA sequence: TGCGCCAGCAGCTTGGGGACAGGGGGCTGGTTGAACACTGAAGCTTTCTTT.

The chain has TRBV19 and TRBJ1-5, with 7 bases lining up with TRBD1. V shed 1 base, J shed 3 bases, and the junction held 9 bases outside the gene matches. Germline values: CDR1 LNHDA, CDR2 SQIVND (reference sequence). CDR3 size: 17 residues. CDR3 nucleotide sequence: TGTGCCAGTAGTATAGGCTGGGACAGAGGTTTCAATCAGCCCCAGCATTTT. It translates to CASSIGWDRGFNQPQHF.

This chain connects TRBV19 to TRBJ2-2; 14 bases map to TRBD2. Trimming cost V 6 bases and J 1 base; bases outside gene matches: 7. The germline V gene encodes CDR1 LNHDA and CDR2 SQIVND (reference sequence). CDR3 length equals 18 residues. The CDR3 DNA reads TGTGCCAGTAGCCGGGGGACTAGCGGGAGTGGGAACACCGGGGAGCTGTTTTTT. Translating it yields CASSRGTSGSGNTGELFF.

The chain combines TRBV5-1 with TRBJ1-3, with 7 bases aligning to TRBD1. With V trimmed by 4 bases and J by 2 bases, 6 bases remained unmatched. Germline-derived CDR1 and CDR2 are SGHRS and YFSETQ. CDR3 length: 15 residues. The CDR3 loop reads CASSLTGDAGNTIYF. The CDR3 bases are TGCGCCAGCAGCCTTACAGGGGATGCTGGAAACACCATATATTTT.

V usage is TRBV7-8 and J usage is TRBJ2-5; TRBD1 might be the D (5 bases). The CDR3 extends over 14 amino acids. Trimming stripped 5 bases from V and 5 bases from J, with 15 bases between. CDR1 and CDR2 from the germline V gene are SGHVS and FQNEAQ. The chain's CDR3 is CASSQAWGRETQYF. The CDR3 nucleotides read TGTGCCAGCAGCCAAGCCTGGGGCAGGGAGACCCAGTACTTC.

V usage is TRBV5-1 and J usage is TRBJ1-1; possible D gene TRBD1, 5 bases. This CDR3 is 14 amino acids long. Germline V CDR1 and CDR2: SGHRS, YFSETQ. V was cut by 4 bases and J by 7 bases, with 17 bases left in between. CDR3 amino acids: CASSVQGSLGEAFF. In nucleotides, the CDR3 is TGCGCCAGCAGCGTCCAGGGCTCCTTGGGTGAAGCTTTCTTT.

The chain recombines TRBV15 with TRBJ1-5; TRBD1 is a possible D gene (6 bases). V lost 7 bases to trimming and J lost 1 base, with 11 bases between them. The CDR3 is 14 residues long. Per the germline V gene, CDR1 is LNHNV and CDR2 is YYDKDF (reference sequence). This CDR3 is CATKQGQSNQPQHF. The CDR3 DNA follows: TGTGCCACCAAGCAGGGGCAGAGCAATCAGCCCCAGCATTTT.

This rearrangement joins TRBV6-6 to TRBJ2-2; TRBD2 is a possible D gene (6 bases). CDR1 MNHNY and CDR2 SVGAGI come from the germline V gene (reference sequence). The V end was cut by 8 bases, the J end by 2 bases, with 15 bases between. The CDR3 is 15 residues long. CDR3 bases: TGTGCCAGCCGCCCTGGACTATTAAACACCGGGGAGCTGTTTTTT. The encoded protein is CASRPGLLNTGELFF.

In this sample, this clone turned up once. The rearrangement uses TRBV11-2 and TRBJ2-5; weak D call: TRBD1 (6 bases). V lost 1 base and J lost 0, with 15 bases in between. Germline V gives CDR1 SGHAT, CDR2 FQNNGV. The CDR3 contains 17 residues. The CDR3 loop reads CASSLGADRTYQETQYF. The CDR3 DNA is TGTGCCAGCAGCTTAGGTGCCGACAGGACCTACCAAGAGACCCAGTACTTC.

The chain employs TRBV4-1 and TRBJ2-7; unclear D gene. The CDR3 covers 17 residues. In germline, CDR1 is MGHRA, CDR2 YSYEKL. The V end was cut by 3 bases, the J end by 0 bases, with 18 bases between. The CDR3 reads CASSQGLDTLASYEQYF. The CDR3 bases are TGCGCCAGCAGCCAGGGTCTCGACACACTTGCCTCCTACGAGCAGTACTTC.

In nucleotides, the CDR3 is TGTGCCAGCAGCTTATCGTTTCTACAGTCTGAAAAACTGTTTTTT. Protein product: CASSLSFLQSEKLFF. This chain joins TRBV7-2 and TRBJ1-4, with unresolved D. Germline CDR1 is SGHTA and CDR2 is FQGNSA. The CDR3 has 15 residues. Trimming removed 2 bases at V and 7 bases at J, with 14 bases between.

This clone was detected only a few times. The CDR3 bases are TGTGCCATCAGTGATCCTAACCGGGGACAGAGCTCTGGAAACACCATATATTTT. Protein product: CAISDPNRGQSSGNTIYF. The chain has TRBV10-3 and TRBJ1-3; 7 nucleotides align to TRBD1. The J segment lost 0 bases and the V segment lost 3 bases, leaving 11 bases of the junction unmatched. This CDR3 has 18 amino acids. CDR1 is ENHRY, CDR2 SYGVKD, per germline.

CDR3 sequence: CASSGGQGTVRAFF. The CDR3 DNA follows: TGTGCCAGCAGTGGCGGACAGGGCACAGTTAGGGCTTTCTTT. The chain is built from TRBV2 and TRBJ1-1, with 8 positions matching TRBD1. This CDR3 region has 14 residues. Germline values: CDR1 SNHLY, CDR2 FYNNEI. Germline trimming cut 4 bases from V and 11 bases from J; bases unmatched to any gene: 12. Looking up the rest from reference TRBV2 and TRBJ1-1 gives the full variable domain: EPEVTQTPSHQVTQMGQEVILRCVPISNHLYFYWYRQILGQKVEFLVSFYNNEISEKSEIFDDQFSVERPDGSNFTLKIRSTKLEDSAMYFCASSGGQGTVRAFFGQGTRLTVV.

V gene TRBV6-4 combines with J gene TRBJ2-3; TRBD2 matches at 14 bases. The germline CDR1 and CDR2 sequences are MRHNA and SNTAGT. This CDR3 is 16 amino acids long. Unmatched junction bases numbered 1, after V lost 2 bases and J lost 3 bases. CDR3 nucleotide sequence: TGTGCCAGCAGTGACGGGACTAGCGGGGGTACAGATACGCAGTATTTT. This sequence encodes CASSDGTSGGTDTQYF.

The genes are TRBV10-3 and TRBJ1-4; no clear D gene. The CDR3 totals 14 residues. V lost 0 bases and J 10 bases, leaving 12 bases between the germline ends. Germline assignment: CDR1 ENHRY and CDR2 SYGVKD. CDR3 loop: CAISESSTVGKLFF. The CDR3 bases are TGTGCCATCAGTGAGTCTAGCACCGTTGGAAAACTGTTTTTT.

The V gene is TRBV29-1, the J gene TRBJ2-1; 11 bases map to TRBD2. The CDR3 has 17 residues. The trim removed 2 bases at V and 6 bases at J, leaving 12 bases unmatched. The germline gives CDR1 SQVTM, CDR2 ANQGSEA. This chain's CDR3 is CSVESFGSGGAVNEQFF. The CDR3 bases are TGCAGCGTTGAATCGTTCGGTAGCGGGGGGGCGGTCAATGAGCAGTTCTTC.